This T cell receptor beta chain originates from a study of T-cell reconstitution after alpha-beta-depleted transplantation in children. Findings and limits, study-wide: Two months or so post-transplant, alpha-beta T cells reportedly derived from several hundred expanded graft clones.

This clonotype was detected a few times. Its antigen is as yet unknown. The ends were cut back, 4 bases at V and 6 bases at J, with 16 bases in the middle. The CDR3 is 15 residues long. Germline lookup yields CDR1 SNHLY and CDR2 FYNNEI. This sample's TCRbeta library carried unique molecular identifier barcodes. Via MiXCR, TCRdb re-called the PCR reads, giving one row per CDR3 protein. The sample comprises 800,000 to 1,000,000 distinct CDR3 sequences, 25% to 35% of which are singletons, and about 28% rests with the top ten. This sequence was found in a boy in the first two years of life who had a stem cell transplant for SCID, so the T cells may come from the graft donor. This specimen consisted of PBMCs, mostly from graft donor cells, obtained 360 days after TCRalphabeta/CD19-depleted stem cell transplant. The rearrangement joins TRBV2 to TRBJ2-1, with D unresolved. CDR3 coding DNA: TGTGCCAGCAGTGTACACGCACTACCTCGCAATGAGCAGTTCTTC. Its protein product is CASSVHALPRNEQFF.